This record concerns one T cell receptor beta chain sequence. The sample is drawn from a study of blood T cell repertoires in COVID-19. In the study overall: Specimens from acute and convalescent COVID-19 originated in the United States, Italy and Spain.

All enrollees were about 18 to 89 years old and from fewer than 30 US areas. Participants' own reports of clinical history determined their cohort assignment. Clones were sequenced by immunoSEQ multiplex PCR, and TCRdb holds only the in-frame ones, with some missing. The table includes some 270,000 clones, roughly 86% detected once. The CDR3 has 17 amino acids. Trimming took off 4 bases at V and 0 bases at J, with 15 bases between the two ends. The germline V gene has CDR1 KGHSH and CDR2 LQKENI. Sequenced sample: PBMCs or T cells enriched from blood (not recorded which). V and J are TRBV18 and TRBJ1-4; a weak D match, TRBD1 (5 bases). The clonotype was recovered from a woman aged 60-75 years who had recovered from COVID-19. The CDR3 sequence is CASSLKAGGPTNEKLFF. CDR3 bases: TGTGCCAGCTCACTCAAGGCGGGGGGACCAACTAATGAAAAACTGTTTTTT. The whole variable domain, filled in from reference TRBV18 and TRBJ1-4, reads NAGVMQNPRHLVRRRGQEARLRCSPMKGHSHVYWYRQLPEEGLKFMVYLQKENIIDESGMPKERFSAEFPKEGPSILRIQQVVRGDSAAYFCASSLKAGGPTNEKLFFGSGTQLSVL.